This T cell receptor beta chain derives from a study of T-cell reconstitution after alpha-beta-depleted transplantation in children. General study findings and limits: Certain patients had high TCRbeta diversity at day 60, and it came from recipient T cells and thymic progenitors that survived. By one year post-transplant, T-cell counts and diversity largely arose from T cells that were newly produced. Reportedly, only several hundred clones from non-depleted graft cells drove alpha-beta T-cell counts at about two months.

Germline CDR1 is MNHEY and CDR2 is SVGAGI. V lost 8 bases to trimming and J lost 5 bases; unmatched junction nucleotides: 6. The CDR3 is 14 amino acids. Unique molecular identifiers were used in preparing the TCRbeta library. TCRdb passed the PCR reads through MiXCR, listing each CDR3 protein once. The profile shows some 830,000 distinct CDR3 sequences, about 15% of them singletons. In this sample, this clonotype turned up a few times. What it binds is not known. V and J are TRBV6-5 and TRBJ1-1, with 12 bases fitting TRBD1. Sequenced material: PBMCs, mostly from graft donor cells, taken 360 days after TCRalphabeta/CD19-depleted stem cell transplant. This receptor was obtained from a male patient aged 10-17 years who had a stem cell transplant for acute lymphoblastic leukemia, so the T cells may come from the graft donor. In DNA, the CDR3 is TGTGCCAGCCGACTGGGACAGGGGGCGACTGAAGCTTTCTTT. It encodes CASRLGQGATEAFF.